Included here is one T cell receptor (beta chain) sequence, with context. Its antigen is undetermined. Before sequencing took place, the ViraFEST assay used viral peptide pools to expand antigen-specific CD4+ T cells. It was after around 10 days of culture that CD4+ T cells were isolated. A positive SARS-CoV-2 PCR test fell between March and December 2020. Data came from immunoSEQ multiplex PCR; TCRdb stores just in-frame clones and leaves some out. The sample lists approximately 37,000 clones; around 73% were seen once. The data were obtained in a study of vaccination effects on CD4 cells after COVID-19. Regarding the study as a whole: Substantial clonal contraction characterized both infection- and vaccine-induced clones late after vaccination.

J gave up 2 bases and V 2 bases, and 4 bases lay outside the gene matches. The CDR3 is made up of 15 amino acids. Germline V gene sequence: CDR1 SGHKS, CDR2 YYEKEE (reference sequence). The material sequenced was CD4+ T cells from PBMCs cultured with a peptide pool, taken before COVID-19 vaccination. The receptor comes from a human donor who had a prior SARS-CoV-2 infection. The rearrangement uses TRBV5-5 and TRBJ2-7, with 10 bases identical to TRBD2. The CDR3 coding sequence is TGTGCCAGCAGCTTATGGACTAGCGGAACCTACGAGCAGTACTTC. It translates to CASSLWTSGTYEQYF.